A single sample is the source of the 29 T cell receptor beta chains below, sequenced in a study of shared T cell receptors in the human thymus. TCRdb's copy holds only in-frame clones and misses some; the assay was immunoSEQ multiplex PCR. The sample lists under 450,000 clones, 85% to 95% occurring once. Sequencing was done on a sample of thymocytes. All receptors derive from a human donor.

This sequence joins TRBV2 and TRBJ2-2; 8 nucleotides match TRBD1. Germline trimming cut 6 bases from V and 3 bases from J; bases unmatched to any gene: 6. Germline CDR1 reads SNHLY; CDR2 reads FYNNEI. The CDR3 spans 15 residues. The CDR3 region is CASSTTGGYTGELFF. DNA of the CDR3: TGTGCCAGCAGCACCACAGGGGGGTACACCGGGGAGCTGTTTTTT.

This CDR3 reads CASSPQGTRLHNEQFF. Written as DNA, the CDR3 is TGTGCCAGCAGTCCCCAAGGGACACGGCTACACAATGAGCAGTTCTTC. V gene TRBV28 combines with J gene TRBJ2-1; tentative D call: TRBD1 (6 bases). CDR1 is MDHEN, CDR2 SYDVKM, per germline. This CDR3 contains 16 residues. Trimming removed 5 bases at V and 5 bases at J, with 19 bases between.

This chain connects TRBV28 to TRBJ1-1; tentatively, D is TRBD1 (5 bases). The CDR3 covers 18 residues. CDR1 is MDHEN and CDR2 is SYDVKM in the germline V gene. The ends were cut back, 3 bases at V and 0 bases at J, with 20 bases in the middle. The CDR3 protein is CASSFPEGHLGLNTEAFF. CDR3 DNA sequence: TGTGCCAGCAGTTTTCCCGAAGGCCACCTGGGACTGAACACTGAAGCTTTCTTT.

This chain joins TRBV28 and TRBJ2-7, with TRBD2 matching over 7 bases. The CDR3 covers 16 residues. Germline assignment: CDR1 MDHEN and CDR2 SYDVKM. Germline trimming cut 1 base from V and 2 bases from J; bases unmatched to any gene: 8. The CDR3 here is CASSLYPKRGTYEQYF. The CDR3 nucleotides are TGTGCCAGCAGTTTATATCCCAAGCGGGGAACCTACGAGCAGTACTTC.

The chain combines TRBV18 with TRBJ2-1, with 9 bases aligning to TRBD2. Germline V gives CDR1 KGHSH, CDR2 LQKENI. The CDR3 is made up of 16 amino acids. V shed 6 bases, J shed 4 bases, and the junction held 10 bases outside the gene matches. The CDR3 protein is CASSPGLAALYNEQFF. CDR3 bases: TGTGCCAGCTCCCCGGGACTAGCTGCCCTTTACAATGAGCAGTTCTTC.

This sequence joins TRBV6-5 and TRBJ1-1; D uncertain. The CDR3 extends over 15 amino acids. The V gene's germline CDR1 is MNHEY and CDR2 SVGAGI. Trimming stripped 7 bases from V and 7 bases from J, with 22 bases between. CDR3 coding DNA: TGTGCCAGCACCCCCGGGGTCCAGGACCGACTTGAAGCTTTCTTT. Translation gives CASTPGVQDRLEAFF.

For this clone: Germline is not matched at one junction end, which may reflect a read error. DNA of the CDR3: TGTGCCACCAGCAGAGCGGGGGGGGCCCCTGGGGCCAACTTCCTGACTTTC. As protein: CATSRAGGAPGANFLTF. The chain links TRBV15 to TRBJ2-6; 8 bases fit TRBD2. Germline V gene sequence: CDR1 LNHNV, CDR2 YYDKDF (reference sequence). This CDR3 region has 17 residues. Drawing the rest from reference TRBV15 and TRBJ2-6, the complete variable domain is DAMVIQNPRYQVTQFGKPVTLSCSQTLNHNVMYWYQQKSSQAPKLLFHYYDKDFNNEADTPDNFQSRRPNTSFCFLDIRSPGLGDTAMYLCATSRAGGAPGANFLTFGAGSRLTVL.

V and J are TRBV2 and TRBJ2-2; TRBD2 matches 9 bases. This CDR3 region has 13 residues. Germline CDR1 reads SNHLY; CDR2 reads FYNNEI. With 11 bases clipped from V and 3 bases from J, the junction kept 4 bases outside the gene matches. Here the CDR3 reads CARGGVDTGELFF. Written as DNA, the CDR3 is TGTGCCCGCGGGGGGGTAGACACCGGGGAGCTGTTTTTT.

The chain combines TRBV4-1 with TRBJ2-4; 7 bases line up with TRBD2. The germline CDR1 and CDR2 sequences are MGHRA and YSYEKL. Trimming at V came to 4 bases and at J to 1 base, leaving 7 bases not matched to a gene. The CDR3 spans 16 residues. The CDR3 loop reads CASSLPRGEAKNIQYF. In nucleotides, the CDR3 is TGCGCCAGCAGCCTTCCCCGGGGGGAGGCCAAAAACATTCAGTACTTC.

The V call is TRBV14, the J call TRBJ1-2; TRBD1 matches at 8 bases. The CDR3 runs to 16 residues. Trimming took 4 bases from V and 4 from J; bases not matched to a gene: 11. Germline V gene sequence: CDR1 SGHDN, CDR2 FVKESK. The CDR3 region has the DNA TGTGCCAGCAGCCCAGAGGGCGGACAGGGCGCCTATGGCTACACCTTC. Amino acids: CASSPEGGQGAYGYTF.

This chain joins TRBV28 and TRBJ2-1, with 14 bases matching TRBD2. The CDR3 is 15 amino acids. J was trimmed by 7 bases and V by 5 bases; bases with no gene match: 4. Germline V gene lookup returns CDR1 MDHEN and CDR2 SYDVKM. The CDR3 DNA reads TGTGCCAGCAGTCGGACTAGCGGGAGGTTAAATGAGCAGTTCTTC. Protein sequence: CASSRTSGRLNEQFF.

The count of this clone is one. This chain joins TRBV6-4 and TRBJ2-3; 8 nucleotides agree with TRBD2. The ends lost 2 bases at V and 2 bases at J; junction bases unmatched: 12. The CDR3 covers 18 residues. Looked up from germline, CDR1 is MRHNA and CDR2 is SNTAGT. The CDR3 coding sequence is TGTGCCAGCAGTGACGGTAGATCGGCGGGAGGTGTCACAGATACGCAGTATTTT. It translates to CASSDGRSAGGVTDTQYF.

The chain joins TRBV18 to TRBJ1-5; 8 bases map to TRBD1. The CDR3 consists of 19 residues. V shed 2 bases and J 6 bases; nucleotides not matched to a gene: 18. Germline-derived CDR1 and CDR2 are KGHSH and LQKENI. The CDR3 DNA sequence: TGTGCCAGCTCACCAATTGAGTTTCATAGGACAGGGAGGACTCAGCCCCAGCATTTT. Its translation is CASSPIEFHRTGRTQPQHF.

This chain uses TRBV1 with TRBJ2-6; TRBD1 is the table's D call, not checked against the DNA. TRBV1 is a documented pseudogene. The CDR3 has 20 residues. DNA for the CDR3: TGCACCAGCAGCCAAGACCTTTGGGACAGCCTCCCGGGGCGGGCCAACGTCCTGACTTTC. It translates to CTSSQDLWDSLPGRANVLTF.

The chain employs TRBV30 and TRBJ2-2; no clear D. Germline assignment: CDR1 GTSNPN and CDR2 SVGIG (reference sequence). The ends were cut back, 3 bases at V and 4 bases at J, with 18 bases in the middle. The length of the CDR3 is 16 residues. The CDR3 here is CAWSVLHDQPTGELFF. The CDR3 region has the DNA TGTGCCTGGAGCGTCCTCCACGACCAGCCCACCGGGGAGCTGTTTTTT.

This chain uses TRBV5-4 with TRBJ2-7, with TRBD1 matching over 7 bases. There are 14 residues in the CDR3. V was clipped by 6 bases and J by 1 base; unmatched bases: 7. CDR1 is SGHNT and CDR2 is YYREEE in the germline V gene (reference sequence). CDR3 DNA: TGTGCCAGCACCCCCGGGGACAGTTCCTACGAGCAGTACTTC. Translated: CASTPGDSSYEQYF.

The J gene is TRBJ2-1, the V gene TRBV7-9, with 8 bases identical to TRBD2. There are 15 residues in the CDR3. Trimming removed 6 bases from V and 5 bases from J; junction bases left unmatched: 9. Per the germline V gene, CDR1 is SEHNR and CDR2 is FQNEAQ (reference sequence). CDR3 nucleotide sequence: TGTGCCAGCAGGGGGGCGCGGGAGGTAAACAATGAGCAGTTCTTC. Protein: CASRGAREVNNEQFF.

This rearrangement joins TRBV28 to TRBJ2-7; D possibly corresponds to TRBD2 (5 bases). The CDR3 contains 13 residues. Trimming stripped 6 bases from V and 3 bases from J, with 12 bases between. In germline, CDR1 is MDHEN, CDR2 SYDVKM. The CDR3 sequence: CASSHGLVYEQYF. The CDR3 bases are TGTGCCAGCAGCCACGGACTCGTCTACGAGCAGTACTTC.

CDR3 in amino acids: CASSEAGRLYNEQFF. In DNA, the CDR3 is TGTGCCAGCAGTGAGGCAGGGAGACTTTACAATGAGCAGTTCTTC. V is TRBV6-1 and J is TRBJ2-1; tentatively, D is TRBD1 or TRBD2 (5 bases each). The V end was cut by 3 bases, the J end by 4 bases, with 13 bases between. This CDR3 is 15 amino acids long. Germline CDR1 MNHNS, CDR2 SASEGT.

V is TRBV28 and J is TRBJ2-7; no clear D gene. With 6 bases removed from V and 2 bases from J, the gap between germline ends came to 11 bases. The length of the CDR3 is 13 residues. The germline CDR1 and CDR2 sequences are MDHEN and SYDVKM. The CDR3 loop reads CASRETRAYEQYF. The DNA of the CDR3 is TGTGCCAGCAGGGAGACTCGAGCCTACGAGCAGTACTTC.

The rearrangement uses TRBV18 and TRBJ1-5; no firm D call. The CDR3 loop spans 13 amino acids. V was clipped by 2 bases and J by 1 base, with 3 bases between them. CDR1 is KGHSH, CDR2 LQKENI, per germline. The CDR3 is CASSPNSNQPQHF. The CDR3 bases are TGTGCCAGCTCACCAAACAGCAATCAGCCCCAGCATTTT. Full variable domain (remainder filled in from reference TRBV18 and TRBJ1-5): NAGVMQNPRHLVRRRGQEARLRCSPMKGHSHVYWYRQLPEEGLKFMVYLQKENIIDESGMPKERFSAEFPKEGPSILRIQQVVRGDSAAYFCASSPNSNQPQHFGDGTRLSIL.

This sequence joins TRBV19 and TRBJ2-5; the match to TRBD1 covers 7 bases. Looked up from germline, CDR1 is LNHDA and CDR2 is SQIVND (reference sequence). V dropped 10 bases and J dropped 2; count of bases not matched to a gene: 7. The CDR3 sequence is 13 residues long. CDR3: CATKRDSQETQYF. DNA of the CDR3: TGTGCCACTAAACGGGACAGTCAAGAGACCCAGTACTTC.

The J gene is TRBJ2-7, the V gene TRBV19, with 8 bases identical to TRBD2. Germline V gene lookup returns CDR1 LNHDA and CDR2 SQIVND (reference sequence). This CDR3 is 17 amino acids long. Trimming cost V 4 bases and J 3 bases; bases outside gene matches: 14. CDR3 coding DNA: TGTGCCAGTAGTAAGTCGTCTAGCGGGCAGTTCCACTACGAGCAGTACTTC. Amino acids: CASSKSSSGQFHYEQYF.

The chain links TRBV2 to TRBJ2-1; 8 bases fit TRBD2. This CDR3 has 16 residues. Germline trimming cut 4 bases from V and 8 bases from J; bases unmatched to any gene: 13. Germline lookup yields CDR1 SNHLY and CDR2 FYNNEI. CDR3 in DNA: TGTGCCAGCAGTGCCCGACCCGGGACTAGAGGCGATGAGCAGTTCTTC. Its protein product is CASSARPGTRGDEQFF.

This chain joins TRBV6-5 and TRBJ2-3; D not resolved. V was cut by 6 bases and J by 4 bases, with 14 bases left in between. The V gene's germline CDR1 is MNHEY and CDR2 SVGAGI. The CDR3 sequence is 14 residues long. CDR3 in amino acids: CASSVKPRPDTQYF. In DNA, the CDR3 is TGTGCCAGCAGCGTAAAGCCCCGGCCAGATACGCAGTATTTT.

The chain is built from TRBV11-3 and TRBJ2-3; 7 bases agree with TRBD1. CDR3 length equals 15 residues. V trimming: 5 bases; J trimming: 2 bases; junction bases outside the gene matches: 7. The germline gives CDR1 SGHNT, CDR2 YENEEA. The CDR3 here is CASSGPGQNTDTQYF. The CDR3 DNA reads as TGTGCCAGCAGCGGCCCGGGACAGAACACAGATACGCAGTATTTT.

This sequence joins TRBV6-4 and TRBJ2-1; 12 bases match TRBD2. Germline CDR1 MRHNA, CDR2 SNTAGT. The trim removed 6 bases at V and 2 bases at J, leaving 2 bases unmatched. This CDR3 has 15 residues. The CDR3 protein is CASRRLAGAYNEQFF. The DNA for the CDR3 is TGTGCCAGCAGGCGACTAGCGGGAGCCTACAATGAGCAGTTCTTC.

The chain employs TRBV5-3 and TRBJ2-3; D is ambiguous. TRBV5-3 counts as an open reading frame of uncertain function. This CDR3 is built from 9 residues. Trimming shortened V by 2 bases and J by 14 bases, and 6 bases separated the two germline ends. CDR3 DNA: TGTGCCAGAAGCTTTTGGTCGTATTTT. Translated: CARSFWSYF.

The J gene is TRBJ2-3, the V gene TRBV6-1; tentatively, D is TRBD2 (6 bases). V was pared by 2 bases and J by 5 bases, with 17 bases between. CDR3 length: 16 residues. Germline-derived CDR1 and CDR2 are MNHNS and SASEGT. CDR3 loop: CASSESGTPAGDTQYF. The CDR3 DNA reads TGTGCCAGCAGTGAAAGTGGGACTCCAGCAGGAGATACGCAGTATTTT.